This T cell receptor beta chain appears in the sequencing data of a study of T cells after yellow fever vaccination. On the study more broadly: It was SMART-Seq v4 Ultra Low Input that prepared the fractions with low cell numbers.

Study conclusions and caveats: Researchers report a weaker secondary response that nonetheless peaked faster, day 5 versus 15.

Trimming took 2 bases from V and 4 from J, leaving 12 bases between them. CDR1 is SGHVS, CDR2 FQNEAQ, per germline. The CDR3 totals 15 residues. TCRdb re-called the 5' RACE reads through MiXCR, storing one row per CDR3 protein. The table has about 220,000 distinct CDR3 sequences, about 3% seen once. In its sample, this clonotype was seen many times. Its antigen is currently unknown. This specimen was CD4+ T cells sorted from PBMCs, taken 10 days after the yellow fever booster vaccination. The TCR comes from a man in his late teens or twenties who received the YFV17D yellow fever vaccine. V usage is TRBV7-8 and J usage is TRBJ2-1; a possible D gene is TRBD1 (6 bases). This CDR3 reads CASSLPRQAYNEQFF. The CDR3 bases are TGTGCCAGCAGCTTACCCCGACAGGCTTACAATGAGCAGTTCTTC.